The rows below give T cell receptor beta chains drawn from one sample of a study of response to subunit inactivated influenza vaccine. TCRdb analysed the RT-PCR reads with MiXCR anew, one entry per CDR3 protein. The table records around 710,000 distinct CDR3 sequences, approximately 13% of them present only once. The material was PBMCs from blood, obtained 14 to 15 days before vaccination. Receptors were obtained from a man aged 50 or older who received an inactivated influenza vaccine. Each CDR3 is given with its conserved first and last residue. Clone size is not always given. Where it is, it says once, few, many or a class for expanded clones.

CAWSALLAGSANEQFF	TRBJ2-1	-	TRBV30
CASSLRLTSGRSSLLYEQYF	TRBJ2-7	few	TRBV11-2
CASSYSWEWVTQYF	TRBJ2-3	-	TRBV6-5
CASSRQPMGTGELFF	TRBJ2-2	many	TRBV4-1
CASRSSGSIYEQYF	TRBJ2-7	once	TRBV7-9
CASSLEAANSPLHF	TRBJ1-6	-	TRBV5-1
CASSLVIAGYNEQFF	TRBJ2-1	few	TRBV7-3
CSVGTGSYNEQFF	TRBJ2-1	few	TRBV29-1
CSAPSEGALNTEAFF	TRBJ1-1	many	TRBV20-1
CASSYLTGDRTDTQYF	TRBJ2-3	many	TRBV6-5
CASTGQSGGKTQYF	TRBJ2-5	-	TRBV12-3/TRBV12-4
CASSQGLRVGSSYNEQFF	TRBJ2-1	few	TRBV4-3
CATSRGWAEGRRQFF	TRBJ2-1	-	TRBV15
CASGAGGRETQYF	TRBJ2-5	few	TRBV5-1
CASTGGPYGYTF	TRBJ1-2	many	TRBV12-3/TRBV12-4
CASSPTGGWHEQYF	TRBJ2-7	-	TRBV25-1
CASSLRPSTDTQYF	TRBJ2-3	few	TRBV28
CASSLVGGRSTDTQYF	TRBJ2-3	-	TRBV7-8
CSAAWKTPYEQYF	TRBJ2-7	few	TRBV20-1
CASRLAERTGELFF	TRBJ2-2	few	TRBV4-3
CASSLRGLETQYF	TRBJ2-5	many	TRBV12-3/TRBV12-4
CASNLLVLAGRHGELFF	TRBJ2-2	few	TRBV5-8
CSAGTGAYEQYF	TRBJ2-7	few	TRBV20-1
CASNGQGVSGELFF	TRBJ2-2	-	TRBV2
CSVNYLRGIQETQYF	TRBJ2-5	-	TRBV29-1
CSARRLAGVSTYNEQFF	TRBJ2-1	few	TRBV20-1
CASSYSTAGSSYNSPLHF	TRBJ1-6	many	TRBV6-5
CASSRGGYNEQFF	TRBJ2-1	many	TRBV6-5
CASSARLMNTEAFF	TRBJ1-1	few	TRBV4-1
CASSQDGRSEQYF	TRBJ2-7	-	TRBV4-3
CSATPGGGGYGYTF	TRBJ1-2	many	TRBV20-1
CASRRRGGPDTQYF	TRBJ2-3	-	TRBV19
CASTLLFNRKNLNEQFF	TRBJ2-1	few	TRBV7-6
CAWSSTALAKNIQYF	TRBJ2-4	few	TRBV30
CASSYIRGEANTEAFF	TRBJ1-1	many	TRBV6-5
CASSSAGTGRYEQYF	TRBJ2-7	-	TRBV5-1
CASSSRRGRGTGDEQFF	TRBJ2-1	few	TRBV7-8
CASSPWTVPREQYF	TRBJ2-7	many	TRBV7-9
CASSYQGRTEAFF	TRBJ1-1	many	TRBV27
CSVVGQGANGELFF	TRBJ2-2	once	TRBV29-1
CSVGDNEKLFF	TRBJ1-4	many	TRBV29-1
CASSQGWGPNYEQYF	TRBJ2-7	few	TRBV4-3
CASSFGQLGTEAFF	TRBJ1-1	many	TRBV12-3/TRBV12-4
CAIRPGLANQETQYF	TRBJ2-5	many	TRBV10-3
CASSQERGRGRTEAFF	TRBJ1-1	few	TRBV4-1
CASSPDTAETQYF	TRBJ2-5	few	TRBV28